This T cell receptor (beta chain) appears in the sequencing data of a study of blood T cell repertoires in COVID-19. Overall study context: There were acute and convalescent COVID-19 samples, and they came from the United States, Italy and Spain. T cells, B-cell-depleted T cells, or PBMCs provided the cDNA or gDNA that served as material.

Per the study methods: Reference gene primer amplification gave nucleated cell count estimates. Sequencing was performed with immunoSEQ multiplex PCR; in TCRdb, only in-frame clones are kept and a portion is missing. The V and J calls and the clone size are those of that table, but D and trimming were determined from the DNA. The table has over 50,000 clones, 80% to 90% seen once. CDR1 and CDR2 (germline): SGHRS, YFSETQ. V dropped 4 bases and J dropped 0 bases, with 11 bases sitting between them. This CDR3 is 15 amino acids long. This sequence originates from a man aged 55-75 years with acute or convalescent COVID-19. The rearrangement uses TRBV5-1 and TRBJ1-3; D not certain. Sequencing used peripheral blood. CDR3: CASSTDIYSGNTIYF. The CDR3 coding sequence is TGCGCCAGCAGCACTGACATATACTCTGGAAACACCATATATTTT.